A selection of T cell receptor beta chains follows, all from one sample in a study of Ad26.COV2.S vaccination and SARS-CoV-2 variants. The repertoire was sequenced with immunoSEQ multiplex PCR; TCRdb's copy has only in-frame clones and lacks some. The data show around 450,000 clones, 70% to 90% seen once. This specimen consisted of peripheral blood, obtained in a trial of Ad26.COV2.S vaccine versus placebo. The source is a person aged 18 to 59 who received the Ad26.COV2.S COVID-19 vaccine or a placebo. Each CDR3 is given without its conserved first and last residue. Each record gives: V gene, J gene, clone size, CDR3 protein. Size values are once, few and many counts, or a class for expanded clones, and some rows have none.

v_gene: TRBV7-9; j_gene: TRBJ1-2; abundance: -; CDR3aa: ASRHPGRNYGYT
v_gene: TRBV30; j_gene: TRBJ1-1; abundance: -; CDR3aa: AWSALSPVNTEAF
v_gene: TRBV7-2; j_gene: TRBJ1-1; abundance: -; CDR3aa: ASSLVGNTEAF
v_gene: TRBV6-2/TRBV6-3; j_gene: TRBJ1-4; abundance: once; CDR3aa: ASSPGTETTNEKLF
v_gene: TRBV30; j_gene: TRBJ1-4; abundance: -; CDR3aa: AWRATGTGYGKLF
v_gene: TRBV19; j_gene: TRBJ1-5; abundance: -; CDR3aa: ASSNTGGSGQPQH
v_gene: TRBV7-2; j_gene: TRBJ1-4; abundance: -; CDR3aa: ASSLVGRENEKLF
v_gene: TRBV3-1/TRBV3-2; j_gene: TRBJ1-2; abundance: -; CDR3aa: ASRPGGNYGYT
v_gene: TRBV27; j_gene: TRBJ1-3; abundance: -; CDR3aa: ASSHNPPGVGNTIY
v_gene: TRBV6-5; j_gene: TRBJ2-4; abundance: -; CDR3aa: ASRPGGRGNIQY
v_gene: TRBV12-3/TRBV12-4; j_gene: TRBJ1-2; abundance: -; CDR3aa: ASNAGTGYGYT
v_gene: TRBV10-3; j_gene: TRBJ2-7; abundance: -; CDR3aa: AISEGLSGTTYEQY
v_gene: TRBV2; j_gene: TRBJ2-2; abundance: few; CDR3aa: ASSRTSGTGELF
v_gene: TRBV19; j_gene: TRBJ1-1; abundance: few; CDR3aa: ASSPPGNTEAF
v_gene: TRBV23-1; j_gene: TRBJ2-7; abundance: -; CDR3aa: ASSPPLGPYEQY
v_gene: TRBV29-1; j_gene: TRBJ2-6; abundance: -; CDR3aa: SVQGWVGGPSGANVLT
v_gene: TRBV18; j_gene: TRBJ2-3; abundance: -; CDR3aa: ASSPNRESTDTQY
v_gene: TRBV6-2/TRBV6-3; j_gene: TRBJ2-3; abundance: -; CDR3aa: ASSYLTLSVGDTQY
v_gene: TRBV6-5; j_gene: TRBJ1-6; abundance: -; CDR3aa: ASSYWGGGNSPLH
v_gene: TRBV11-2; j_gene: TRBJ1-5; abundance: -; CDR3aa: ASSLDGQGNQPQH
v_gene: TRBV16; j_gene: TRBJ1-3; abundance: -; CDR3aa: ASSQRSIGLGNTIY
v_gene: TRBV5-1; j_gene: TRBJ1-6; abundance: -; CDR3aa: ASSSKTGFSPLH
v_gene: TRBV9; j_gene: TRBJ1-2; abundance: -; CDR3aa: ASNRMGVNYGYT
v_gene: TRBV19; j_gene: TRBJ1-6; abundance: -; CDR3aa: ASSITGGIRSPLH
v_gene: TRBV28; j_gene: TRBJ1-3; abundance: once; CDR3aa: ASIEGGSSGNTIY
v_gene: TRBV5-1; j_gene: TRBJ2-5; abundance: -; CDR3aa: ASSTYSGIQETQY
v_gene: TRBV5-1; j_gene: TRBJ2-5; abundance: -; CDR3aa: ASRPAGGSETQY
v_gene: TRBV28; j_gene: TRBJ2-4; abundance: once; CDR3aa: ASSLRLGPKNIQY
v_gene: TRBV7-2; j_gene: TRBJ2-5; abundance: once; CDR3aa: ASSPSRGVGETQY
v_gene: TRBV4-3; j_gene: TRBJ1-4; abundance: once; CDR3aa: ASSQDVDRGLTNEKLF
v_gene: TRBV7-6; j_gene: TRBJ2-7; abundance: once; CDR3aa: ASSPGGNSYEQY
v_gene: TRBV7-2; j_gene: TRBJ1-1; abundance: -; CDR3aa: ASSPRGNTEAF
v_gene: TRBV24-1; j_gene: TRBJ1-5; abundance: -; CDR3aa: ATSGTGGPQPQH
v_gene: TRBV5-1; j_gene: TRBJ1-4; abundance: -; CDR3aa: ASSRDGEKLF
v_gene: TRBV29-1; j_gene: TRBJ2-7; abundance: once; CDR3aa: SVVGSAAGRYEQY
v_gene: TRBV28; j_gene: TRBJ1-4; abundance: -; CDR3aa: ASSSPFRTGTTNEKLF
v_gene: TRBV5-6; j_gene: TRBJ2-7; abundance: -; CDR3aa: ASSLAGRHYEQY
v_gene: TRBV7-9; j_gene: TRBJ1-5; abundance: -; CDR3aa: ASSLGTSNQPQH
v_gene: TRBV9; j_gene: TRBJ1-2; abundance: -; CDR3aa: ASSVGDRARNYGYT
v_gene: TRBV29-1; j_gene: TRBJ2-2; abundance: -; CDR3aa: SVEQGPTGELF
v_gene: TRBV7-6; j_gene: TRBJ2-3; abundance: -; CDR3aa: ASSLVPGGSTDTQY
v_gene: TRBV7-8; j_gene: TRBJ2-3; abundance: -; CDR3aa: ASSLVAVASTDTQY